Sequencing of this TCR beta chain was carried out in a study of brain T cells in children with intractable seizures. The method was immunoSEQ multiplex PCR; TCRdb's version includes in-frame clones alone and lacks a portion of them. The sample has about 110,000 clones; approximately 94% are singletons. Germline values: CDR1 SGHTA, CDR2 FQGTGA. The V segment lost 5 bases and the J segment 0 bases; nucleotides outside the gene matches: 3. This CDR3 is 16 amino acids long. The sequenced cases were selected for having the highest brain T cell transcript signatures. A note on this clone: The same CDR3 can be traced to other DNA sequences in this sample.

This sequence originates from a boy in the first two years of life with hemimegalencephaly and intractable seizures. The chain joins TRBV7-3 to TRBJ2-1; 11 bases align to TRBD2. Sequenced material: peripheral blood, taken at surgery. CDR3 DNA: TGTGCCAGCAGCCTCGGACTAGCGGGCTCCTACAATGAGCAGTTCTTC. Amino acid sequence: CASSLGLAGSYNEQFF.